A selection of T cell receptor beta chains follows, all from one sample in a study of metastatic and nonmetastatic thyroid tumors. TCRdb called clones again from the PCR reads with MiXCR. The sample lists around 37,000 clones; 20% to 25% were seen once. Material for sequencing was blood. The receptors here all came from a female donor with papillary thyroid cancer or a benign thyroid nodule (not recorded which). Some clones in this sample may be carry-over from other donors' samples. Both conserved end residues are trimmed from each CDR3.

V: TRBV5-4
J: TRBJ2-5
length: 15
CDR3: ASSLGVRTGGEETQY

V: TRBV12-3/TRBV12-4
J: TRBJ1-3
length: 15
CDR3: ASGSYNGEYAGDTIY

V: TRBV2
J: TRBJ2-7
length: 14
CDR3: AKSSLAGGLGTQQY

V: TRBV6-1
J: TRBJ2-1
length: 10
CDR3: ASSEFVAQEF

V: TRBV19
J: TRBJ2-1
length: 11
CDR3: ASSLDGANEQF

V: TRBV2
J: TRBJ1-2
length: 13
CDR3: ASSELEVGAYGYT

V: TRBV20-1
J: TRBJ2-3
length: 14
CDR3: SAREDGPGDTDTQY

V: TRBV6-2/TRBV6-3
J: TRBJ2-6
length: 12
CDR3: ASKWGPGANVLT

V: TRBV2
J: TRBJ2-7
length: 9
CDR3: ASSVAYEQY

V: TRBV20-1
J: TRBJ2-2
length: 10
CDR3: STRGNTGELF

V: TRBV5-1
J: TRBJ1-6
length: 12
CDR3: ASSLALRGEPLH

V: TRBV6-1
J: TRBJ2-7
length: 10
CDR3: ASSPTLYEQY

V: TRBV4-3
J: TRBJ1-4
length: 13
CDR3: ASSQAGGLSEKLF

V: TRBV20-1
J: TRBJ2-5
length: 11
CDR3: SARVAGIETQY

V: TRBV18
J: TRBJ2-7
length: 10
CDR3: ASSPQGGEQY

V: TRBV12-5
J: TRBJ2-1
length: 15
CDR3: ASGLFRLGSPNNDQF

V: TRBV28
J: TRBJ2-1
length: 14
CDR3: VSSSLSGWDYYEQF

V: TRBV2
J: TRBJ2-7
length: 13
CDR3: ASRLRTDLAYEQY

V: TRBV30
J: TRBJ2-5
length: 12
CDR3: AWTKGVSEGTQY

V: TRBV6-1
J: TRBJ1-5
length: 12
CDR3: ASESRQGNQPQH

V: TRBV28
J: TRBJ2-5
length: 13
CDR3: ASSLTGTGAETQY

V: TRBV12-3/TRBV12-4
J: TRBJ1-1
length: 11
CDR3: ASTLSGRLRAF